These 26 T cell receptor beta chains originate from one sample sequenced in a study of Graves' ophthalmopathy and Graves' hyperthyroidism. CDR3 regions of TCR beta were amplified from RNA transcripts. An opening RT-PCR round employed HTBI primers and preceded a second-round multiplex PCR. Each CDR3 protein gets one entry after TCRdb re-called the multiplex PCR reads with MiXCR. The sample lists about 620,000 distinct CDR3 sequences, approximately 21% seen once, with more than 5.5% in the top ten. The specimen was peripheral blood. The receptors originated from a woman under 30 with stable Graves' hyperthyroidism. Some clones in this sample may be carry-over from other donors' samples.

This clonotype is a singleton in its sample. CDR3 region: CASSLSQGQPQHF. CDR3 nucleotides: TGTGCCAGCAGTTTATCCCAGGGTCAGCCCCAGCATTTT. The J gene is TRBJ1-5, the V gene TRBV28, with a tentative D call TRBD1 (5 bases). CDR3 length: 13 residues. Germline V gene lookup returns CDR1 MDHEN and CDR2 SYDVKM. Trimming removed 1 base from V and 6 bases from J, with 7 bases in between.

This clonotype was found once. The CDR3 DNA is TGCAGTGCTAGAGATCAGGGAATCAGCCCAAGTGGCTACACCTTC. This translates into CSARDQGISPSGYTF. The genes are TRBV20-1 and TRBJ1-2, with TRBD1 as a possible D gene (5 bases). From germline, CDR1 is DFQATT and CDR2 SNEGSKA (reference sequence). CDR3 length equals 15 residues. Trimming removed 0 bases from V and 7 bases from J, with 18 bases in between.

The CDR3 here is CASSKTYQNTGELFF. The CDR3 coding sequence is TGTGCCAGCTCTAAAACGTACCAGAACACCGGGGAGCTGTTTTTT. The J gene is TRBJ2-2, the V gene TRBV6-4; no clear D gene. The germline gives CDR1 MRHNA, CDR2 SNTAGT. The CDR3 has 15 amino acids. V shed 8 bases and J shed 1 base, with 14 bases lying between them.

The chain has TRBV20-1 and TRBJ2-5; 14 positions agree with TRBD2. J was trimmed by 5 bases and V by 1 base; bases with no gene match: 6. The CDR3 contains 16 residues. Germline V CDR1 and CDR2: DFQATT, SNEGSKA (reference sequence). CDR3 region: CSARGTSGGRRETQYF. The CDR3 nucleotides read TGCAGTGCTAGAGGGACTAGCGGGGGGCGAAGGGAGACCCAGTACTTC.

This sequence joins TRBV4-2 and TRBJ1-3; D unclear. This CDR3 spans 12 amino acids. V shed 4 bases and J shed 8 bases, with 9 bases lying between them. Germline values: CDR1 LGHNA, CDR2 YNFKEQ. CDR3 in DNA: TGTGCCAGCAGCCGAGCCGGGGACACCATATATTTT. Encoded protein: CASSRAGDTIYF.

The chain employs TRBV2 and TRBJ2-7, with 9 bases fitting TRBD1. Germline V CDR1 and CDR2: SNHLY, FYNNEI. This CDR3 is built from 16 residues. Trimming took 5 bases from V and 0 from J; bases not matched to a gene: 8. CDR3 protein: CASSQRTGVISYEQYF. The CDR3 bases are TGTGCCAGCAGTCAAAGGACAGGGGTCATCTCCTACGAGCAGTACTTC. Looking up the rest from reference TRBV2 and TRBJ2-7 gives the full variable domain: EPEVTQTPSHQVTQMGQEVILRCVPISNHLYFYWYRQILGQKVEFLVSFYNNEISEKSEIFDDQFSVERPDGSNFTLKIRSTKLEDSAMYFCASSQRTGVISYEQYFGPGTRLTVT.

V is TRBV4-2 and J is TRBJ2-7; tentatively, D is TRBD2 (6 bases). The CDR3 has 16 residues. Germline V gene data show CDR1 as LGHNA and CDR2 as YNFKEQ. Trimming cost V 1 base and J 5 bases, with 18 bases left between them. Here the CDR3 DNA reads TGTGCCAGCAGCCAAGGTCCGGGACTCCCCTTCCACGAGCAGTACTTC. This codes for CASSQGPGLPFHEQYF.

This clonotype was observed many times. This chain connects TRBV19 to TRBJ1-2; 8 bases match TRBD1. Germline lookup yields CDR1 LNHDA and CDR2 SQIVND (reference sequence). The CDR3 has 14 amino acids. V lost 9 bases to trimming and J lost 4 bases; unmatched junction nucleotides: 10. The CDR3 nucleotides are TGTGCCAGCGAGACCACAGGGGGTCCCTATGGCTACACCTTC. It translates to CASETTGGPYGYTF.

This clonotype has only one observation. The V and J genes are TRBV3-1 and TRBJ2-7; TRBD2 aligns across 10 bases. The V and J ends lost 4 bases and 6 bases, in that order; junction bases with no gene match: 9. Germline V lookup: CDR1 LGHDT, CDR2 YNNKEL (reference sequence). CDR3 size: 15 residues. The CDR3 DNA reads TGTGCCAGCAGCCGCCCAGCGGGAGGGCCCCTCGAGCAGTACTTC. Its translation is CASSRPAGGPLEQYF.

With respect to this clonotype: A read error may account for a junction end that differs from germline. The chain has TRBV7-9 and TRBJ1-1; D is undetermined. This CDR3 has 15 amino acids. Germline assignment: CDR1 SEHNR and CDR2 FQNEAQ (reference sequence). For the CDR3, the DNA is TGTGCCAGCAGCTTATCCGGGATCGAGAACACTGATGCTTTCTTT. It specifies CASSLSGIENTDAFF.

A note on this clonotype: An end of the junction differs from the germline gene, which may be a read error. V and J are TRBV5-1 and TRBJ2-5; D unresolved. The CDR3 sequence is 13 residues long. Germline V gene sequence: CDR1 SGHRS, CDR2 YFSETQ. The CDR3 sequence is CASSSDAQEAQYF. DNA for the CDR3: TGCGCCAGCAGCTCCGACGCCCAAGAGGCCCAGTACTTC.

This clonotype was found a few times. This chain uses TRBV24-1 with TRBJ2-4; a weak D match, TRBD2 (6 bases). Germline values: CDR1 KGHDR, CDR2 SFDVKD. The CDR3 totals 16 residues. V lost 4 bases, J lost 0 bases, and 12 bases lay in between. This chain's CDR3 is CATSEKTGEAKNIQYF. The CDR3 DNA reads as TGTGCCACCAGTGAGAAAACGGGGGAAGCCAAAAACATTCAGTACTTC.

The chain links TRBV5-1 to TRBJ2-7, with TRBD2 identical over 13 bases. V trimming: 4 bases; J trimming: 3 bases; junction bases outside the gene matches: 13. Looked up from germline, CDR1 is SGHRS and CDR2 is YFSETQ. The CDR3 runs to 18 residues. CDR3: CASSPAGQRTSGGYEQYF. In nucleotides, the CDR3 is TGCGCCAGCAGCCCCGCTGGACAGAGGACTAGCGGGGGCTACGAGCAGTACTTC. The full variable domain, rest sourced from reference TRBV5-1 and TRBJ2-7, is KAGVTQTPRYLIKTRGQQVTLSCSPISGHRSVSWYQQTPGQGLQFLFEYFSETQRNKGNFPGRFSGRQFSNSRSEMNVSTLELGDSALYLCASSPAGQRTSGGYEQYFGPGTRLTVT.

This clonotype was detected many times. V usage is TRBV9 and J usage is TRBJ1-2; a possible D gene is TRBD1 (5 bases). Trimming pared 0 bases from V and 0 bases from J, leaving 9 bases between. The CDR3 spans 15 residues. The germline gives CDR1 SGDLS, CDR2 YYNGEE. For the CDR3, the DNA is TGTGCCAGCAGCGTAGGACAGCGTACTAACTATGGCTACACCTTC. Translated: CASSVGQRTNYGYTF.

The CDR3 coding sequence is TGTGCCATCAGTGATTTCGCTCTACCAACTGAGACCCAGTACTTC. Translation: CAISDFALPTETQYF. The chain carries TRBV10-3 and TRBJ2-5, with D hard to call. Trimming shortened V by 3 bases and J by 5 bases, and 16 bases separated the two germline ends. The CDR3 has 15 residues. Germline V gives CDR1 ENHRY, CDR2 SYGVKD.

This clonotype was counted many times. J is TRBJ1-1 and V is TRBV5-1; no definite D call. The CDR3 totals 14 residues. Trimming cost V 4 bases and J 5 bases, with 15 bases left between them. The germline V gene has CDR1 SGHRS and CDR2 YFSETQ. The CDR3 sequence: CASSHGLSRTEAFF. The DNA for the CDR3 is TGCGCCAGCAGCCACGGTTTGAGTAGGACTGAAGCTTTCTTT. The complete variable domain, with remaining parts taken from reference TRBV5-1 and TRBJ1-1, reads KAGVTQTPRYLIKTRGQQVTLSCSPISGHRSVSWYQQTPGQGLQFLFEYFSETQRNKGNFPGRFSGRQFSNSRSEMNVSTLELGDSALYLCASSHGLSRTEAFFGQGTRLTVV.

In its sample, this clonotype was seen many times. The CDR3 spells CASSRAGQGGEQYF. In DNA form, the CDR3 reads TGCGCCAGCAGCCGAGCCGGACAGGGAGGGGAGCAGTACTTC. The chain carries TRBV4-1 and TRBJ2-7; D is possibly TRBD1 (8 bases). Per the germline V gene, CDR1 is MGHRA and CDR2 is YSYEKL. V was pared by 4 bases and J by 7 bases, with 17 bases between. This CDR3 has 14 amino acids.

CDR3: CASSSTILGTQYF. In DNA form, the CDR3 reads TGTGCCAGCAGCTCGACGATCTTGGGGACCCAGTACTTC. The gene calls are TRBV12-3 or TRBV12-4 and TRBJ2-5; no clear D. Deletions cut 6 bases from V and 7 bases from J, with 15 bases between. CDR3 size: 13 residues.

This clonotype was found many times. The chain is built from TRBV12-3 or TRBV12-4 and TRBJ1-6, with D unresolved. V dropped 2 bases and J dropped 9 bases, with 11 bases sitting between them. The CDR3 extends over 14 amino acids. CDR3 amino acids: CASSLSGASSPLHF. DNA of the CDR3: TGTGCCAGCAGTTTATCGGGAGCGAGTTCACCCCTCCACTTT.

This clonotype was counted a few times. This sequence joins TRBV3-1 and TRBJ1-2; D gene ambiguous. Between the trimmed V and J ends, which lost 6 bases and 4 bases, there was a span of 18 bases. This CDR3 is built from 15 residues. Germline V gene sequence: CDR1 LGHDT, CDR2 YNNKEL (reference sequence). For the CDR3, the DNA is TGTGCCAGCAGGCTGACCTATCGCGGAGCCTATGGCTACACCTTC. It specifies CASRLTYRGAYGYTF. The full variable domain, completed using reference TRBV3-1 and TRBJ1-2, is DTAVSQTPKYLVTQMGNDKSIKCEQNLGHDTMYWYKQDSKKFLKIMFSYNNKELIINETVPNRFSPKSPDKAHLNLHINSLELGDSAVYFCASRLTYRGAYGYTFGSGTRLTVV.

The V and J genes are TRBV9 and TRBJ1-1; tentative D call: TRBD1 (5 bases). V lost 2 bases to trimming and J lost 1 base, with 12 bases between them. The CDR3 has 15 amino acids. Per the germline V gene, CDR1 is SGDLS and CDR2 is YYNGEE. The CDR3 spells CASSVLTDSNTEAFF. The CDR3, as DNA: TGTGCCAGCAGCGTCTTGACAGACTCGAACACTGAAGCTTTCTTT. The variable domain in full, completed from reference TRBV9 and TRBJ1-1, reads DSGVTQTPKHLITATGQRVTLRCSPRSGDLSVYWYQQSLDQGLQFLIQYYNGEERAKGNILERFSAQQFPDLHSELNLSSLELGDSALYFCASSVLTDSNTEAFFGQGTRLTVV.

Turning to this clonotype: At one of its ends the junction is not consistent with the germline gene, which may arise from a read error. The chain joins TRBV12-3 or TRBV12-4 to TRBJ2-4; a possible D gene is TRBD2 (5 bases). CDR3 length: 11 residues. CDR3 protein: CASSLGRTPNF. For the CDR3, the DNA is TGTGCCAGCAGTTTAGGGAGGACCCCTAACTTC.

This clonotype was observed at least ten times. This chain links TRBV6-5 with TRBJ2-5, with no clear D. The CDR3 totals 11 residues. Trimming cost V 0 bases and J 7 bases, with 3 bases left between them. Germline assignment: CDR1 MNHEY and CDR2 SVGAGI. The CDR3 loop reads CASSYSGTQYF. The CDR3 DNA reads TGTGCCAGCAGTTACTCTGGGACCCAGTACTTC.

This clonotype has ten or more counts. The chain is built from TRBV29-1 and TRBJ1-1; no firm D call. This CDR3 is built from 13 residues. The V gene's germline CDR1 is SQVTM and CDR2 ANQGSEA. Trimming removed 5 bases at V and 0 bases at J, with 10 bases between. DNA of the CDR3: TGCAGCGTTCTGTGGGAAATGAACACTGAAGCTTTCTTT. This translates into CSVLWEMNTEAFF.

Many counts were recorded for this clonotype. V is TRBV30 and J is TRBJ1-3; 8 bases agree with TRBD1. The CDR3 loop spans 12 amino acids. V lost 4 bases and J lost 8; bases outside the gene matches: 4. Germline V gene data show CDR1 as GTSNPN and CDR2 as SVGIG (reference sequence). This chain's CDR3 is CAWTGGADTIYF. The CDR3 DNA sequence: TGTGCCTGGACAGGGGGCGCGGACACCATATATTTT. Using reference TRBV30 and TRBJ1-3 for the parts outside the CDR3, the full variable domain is SQTIHQWPATLVQPVGSPLSLECTVEGTSNPNLYWYRQAAGRGLQLLFYSVGIGQISSEVPQNLSASRPQDRQFILSSKKLLLSDSGFYLCAWTGGADTIYFGEGSWLTVV.

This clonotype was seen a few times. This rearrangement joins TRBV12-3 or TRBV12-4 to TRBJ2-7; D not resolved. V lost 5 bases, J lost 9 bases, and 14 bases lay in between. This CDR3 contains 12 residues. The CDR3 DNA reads TGTGCCAGCAGTCGGCGAGAGGCGGTGCAGTACTTC. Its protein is CASSRREAVQYF.